Each of the 15 T cell receptor beta chains below was sequenced from the same sample in a study of T cell repertoires in cytomegalovirus infection. TCRdb re-called the reads through MiXCR, storing one row per CDR3 protein. Of over 300,000 distinct CDR3 sequences in the sample, more than 9% were seen once. The sequencing input was PBMCs. The receptors derive from a human donor in good health (CMV status not recorded). Some clones in this sample may be carry-over from other donors' samples.

In its sample, this clonotype was seen a few times. This chain uses TRBV12-3 or TRBV12-4 with TRBJ1-2; D is perhaps TRBD1 (5 bases). CDR3 length: 14 amino acids. V was pared by 5 bases and J by 1 base, with 11 bases between. The CDR3 is CASSPSGGNYGYTF. CDR3 nucleotide sequence: TGTGCCAGCAGTCCCAGTGGGGGTAACTATGGCTACACCTTC.

This clonotype was observed many times. The chain links TRBV6-5 to TRBJ1-3; D ambiguous. Trimming shortened V by 0 bases and J by 0 bases, and 9 bases separated the two germline ends. The CDR3 has 16 residues. Germline V gene data show CDR1 as MNHEY and CDR2 as SVGAGI. CDR3 protein: CASSYSRDHSGNTIYF. The CDR3 DNA reads as TGTGCCAGCAGTTACTCACGCGACCACTCTGGAAACACCATATATTTT.

The sample holds a few counts of this clonotype. V is TRBV6-1 and J is TRBJ2-2; possibly TRBD1 for D (6 bases). The germline gives CDR1 MNHNS, CDR2 SASEGT. The V end lost 1 base, the J end lost 13 bases, and 13 bases lay between the germline ends. This CDR3 has 13 residues. The CDR3 sequence: CASSEEEQGRLFF. DNA of the CDR3: TGTGCCAGCAGTGAAGAGGAACAGGGACGGCTGTTTTTT.

This clonotype was detected many times. The CDR3: CASSLGGGGRNEKLFF. CDR3 sequence (DNA): TGTGCCAGCAGCTTAGGGGGGGGCGGCCGTAATGAAAAACTGTTTTTT. The gene calls are TRBV7-2 and TRBJ1-4; D perhaps matches TRBD1 (6 bases). The CDR3 contains 16 residues. Germline CDR1 reads SGHTA; CDR2 reads FQGNSA. The ends were cut back, 1 base at V and 4 bases at J, with 13 bases in the middle.

This clonotype came up many times. Relative to the germline gene, one junction end is altered; a read error may explain this. V is TRBV2 and J is TRBJ1-1; D gene uncertain. CDR1 is SNHLY and CDR2 is FYNNEI in the germline V gene. The length of the CDR3 is 13 residues. The CDR3 is CASSGRRNAEAFF. In nucleotides, the CDR3 is TGTGCCAGCAGTGGACGGAGGAACGCTGAAGCTTTCTTT.

The J gene is TRBJ1-1, the V gene TRBV2; D unclear. The CDR3 is made up of 13 amino acids. Germline values: CDR1 SNHLY, CDR2 FYNNEI. The ends were cut back, 7 bases at V and 7 bases at J, with 16 bases in the middle. CDR3 in amino acids: CASTGGVADEAFF. CDR3 bases: TGTGCCAGCACCGGAGGAGTGGCGGATGAAGCTTTCTTT.

This clonotype was recorded a few times. The V call is TRBV7-4, the J call TRBJ1-6, with no clear D. Germline values: CDR1 SGHVT, CDR2 SQSDAQ. Trimming took off 2 bases at V and 5 bases at J, with 10 bases between the two ends. The CDR3 contains 15 residues. CDR3 region: CASSLLAGDNSPLHF. In nucleotides, the CDR3 is TGTGCCAGCAGCTTACTGGCAGGTGATAATTCACCCCTCCACTTT.

This clonotype occurred a few times. The chain carries TRBV6-2 or TRBV6-3 and TRBJ2-1; weak D call: TRBD1 (6 bases). The V and J ends lost 5 bases and 4 bases respectively, with 15 bases between them. CDR3 length: 15 residues. The V gene's germline CDR1 is MNHEY and CDR2 SVGEGT. CDR3 nucleotide sequence: TGTGCCAGCAGTCACTGGGGGCCGGGGTACAATGAGCAGTTCTTC. Encoded protein: CASSHWGPGYNEQFF.

This clonotype was counted between two and nine times. The gene calls are TRBV28 and TRBJ2-1; D unclear. Trimming removed 3 bases at V and 9 bases at J, with 15 bases between. The germline CDR1 and CDR2 sequences are MDHEN and SYDVKM. There are 14 residues in the CDR3. The CDR3 protein is CASSFEVGSSEQFF. CDR3 bases: TGTGCCAGCAGTTTTGAAGTTGGCTCGAGTGAGCAGTTCTTC.

This chain uses TRBV7-9 with TRBJ1-5; D is possibly TRBD1 (6 bases). The V gene's germline CDR1 is SEHNR and CDR2 FQNEAQ (reference sequence). V gave up 5 bases and J gave up 0 bases, with 17 bases separating them. This CDR3 is built from 17 residues. The CDR3 sequence: CASSRGGGPYSNQPQHF. For the CDR3, the DNA is TGTGCCAGCAGCCGGGGGGGGGGCCCTTATAGCAATCAGCCCCAGCATTTT. Full variable domain (remainder filled in from reference TRBV7-9 and TRBJ1-5): DTGVSQNPRHKITKRGQNVTFRCDPISEHNRLYWYRQTLGQGPEFLTYFQNEAQLEKSRLLSDRFSAERPKGSFSTLEIQRTEQGDSAMYLCASSRGGGPYSNQPQHFGDGTRLSIL.

This clonotype occurred a few times. The rearrangement joins TRBV12-3 or TRBV12-4 to TRBJ2-7; 10 nucleotides match TRBD1. The CDR3 runs to 14 residues. V shed 5 bases, J shed 4 bases, and the junction held 5 bases outside the gene matches. The CDR3 sequence is CASSTGQGDYEQYF. The DNA for the CDR3 is TGTGCCAGCAGTACCGGACAGGGGGATTACGAGCAGTACTTC.

This clonotype has more than one count but fewer than ten. The V gene is TRBV7-2, the J gene TRBJ1-2; D remains unclear. V was trimmed by 2 bases and J by 0 bases, leaving 10 bases between them. Germline V gives CDR1 SGHTA, CDR2 FQGNSA. The CDR3 covers 15 residues. CDR3 nucleotide sequence: TGTGCCAGCAGCTTAAGTCCAGACCCTAACTATGGCTACACCTTC. Translation gives CASSLSPDPNYGYTF.

The CDR3 spells CASRVEGALNTEAFF. CDR3 nucleotide sequence: TGTGCCAGCAGAGTCGAGGGGGCGCTGAACACTGAAGCTTTCTTT. The rearrangement uses TRBV11-2 and TRBJ1-1; 7 bases are a match to TRBD1. Trimming cost V 6 bases and J 0 bases; bases outside gene matches: 7. CDR1 and CDR2 (germline): SGHAT, FQNNGV. The CDR3 runs 15 residues.

This clonotype appeared a few times. This chain links TRBV15 with TRBJ2-3; 11 positions match TRBD2. Germline values: CDR1 LNHNV, CDR2 YYDKDF (reference sequence). V was clipped by 0 bases and J by 0 bases; unmatched bases: 5. CDR3 size: 18 residues. The CDR3 region is CATSRDPRLAGSTDTQYF. The DNA for the CDR3 is TGTGCCACCAGCAGAGATCCCAGACTAGCGGGAAGCACAGATACGCAGTATTTT. The whole variable domain, remainder taken from reference TRBV15 and TRBJ2-3, is DAMVIQNPRYQVTQFGKPVTLSCSQTLNHNVMYWYQQKSSQAPKLLFHYYDKDFNNEADTPDNFQSRRPNTSFCFLDIRSPGLGDTAMYLCATSRDPRLAGSTDTQYFGPGTRLTVL.

Only a few counts were recorded for this clonotype. The V and J genes are TRBV27 and TRBJ1-4; D perhaps matches TRBD1 (5 bases). The CDR3 has 13 residues. Germline-derived CDR1 and CDR2 are MNHEY and SMNVEV (reference sequence). V shed 4 bases and J shed 4 bases, with 7 bases lying between them. The CDR3 sequence is CASSYRNNEKLFF. CDR3 DNA: TGTGCCAGCAGTTACAGGAATAATGAAAAACTGTTTTTT.